This T cell receptor beta chain was sequenced during a study of radiotherapy plus CTLA-4 blockade in lung cancer. This table comes from immunoSEQ multiplex PCR, and its TCRdb copy is limited to in-frame clones, with some not included. Of tens of thousands of clones listed, approximately 86% were seen once; the top ten hold approximately 2%. V was pared by 4 bases and J by 3 bases, with 8 bases of the junction left unmatched. This CDR3 spans 17 amino acids. Germline loops: CDR1 MGHRA, CDR2 YSYEKL. This TCR was sampled from a human donor with non-small cell lung cancer who had a partial response to radiotherapy plus ipilimumab. Sequencing was performed on peripheral blood, taken from a patient treated with radiotherapy plus ipilimumab. V is TRBV4-1 and J is TRBJ1-4; TRBD1 matches at 10 bases. The CDR3 loop reads CASSPMTGGMSNEKLFF. CDR3 nucleotides: TGCGCCAGCAGCCCAATGACAGGGGGCATGTCTAATGAAAAACTGTTTTTT.